Each of the 12 T cell receptor beta chains below was sequenced from the same sample in a study of cytomegalovirus exposure and HLA in healthy donors. The PCR ran on 60 Vbeta and 13 Jbeta primers. Some clones are missing from TCRdb's copy, which holds only in-frame ones; the method was immunoSEQ multiplex PCR. The data show some 150,000 clones, with around three fifths seen just once and over 2.5% held by the top ten. The sample consisted of PBMCs. These receptor sequences come from a woman under 40 in good health and CMV-seropositive.

The chain joins TRBV5-1 to TRBJ2-5; 15 bases line up with TRBD2. V dropped 2 bases and J dropped 5; count of bases not matched to a gene: 4. This CDR3 is 16 amino acids long. Germline V CDR1 and CDR2: SGHRS, YFSETQ. The CDR3 region has the DNA TGCGCCAGCAGCTTCGGGACTAGCGGGGGGTTGGAGACCCAGTACTTC. Translated, it gives CASSFGTSGGLETQYF.

The sample holds a few counts of this clone. The V call is TRBV5-4, the J call TRBJ2-7; 7 positions match TRBD2. The CDR3 covers 13 residues. Germline CDR1 and CDR2: SGHNT and YYREEE (reference sequence). Trimming cost V 4 bases and J 0 bases; bases outside gene matches: 1. CDR3 in amino acids: CASSRTSSYEQYF. The CDR3 bases are TGTGCCAGCAGCCGGACTAGCTCCTACGAGCAGTACTTC.

This clone was observed a handful of times. J is TRBJ1-1 and V is TRBV6-6; 7 bases line up with TRBD1. Germline CDR1 reads MNHNY; CDR2 reads SVGAGI (reference sequence). The CDR3 runs to 16 residues. V lost 2 bases, J lost 1 base, and 7 bases stayed unmatched. Written as DNA, the CDR3 is TGTGCCAGCAGTTACCCGGGACAGAGTTCGAACACTGAAGCTTTCTTT. It yields the protein CASSYPGQSSNTEAFF.

CDR3 sequence reads: CAISDPDRVYQPQHF. The CDR3 DNA reads TGTGCCATCAGTGACCCCGACAGGGTATATCAGCCCCAGCATTTT. The J gene is TRBJ1-5, the V gene TRBV10-3; 7 nucleotides match TRBD1. Trimming at V came to 3 bases and at J to 5 bases, leaving 7 bases not matched to a gene. CDR1 and CDR2 from the germline V gene are ENHRY and SYGVKD. The CDR3 runs 15 residues.

The J gene is TRBJ2-4, the V gene TRBV6-5; D possibly corresponds to TRBD2 (5 bases). Trimming pared 0 bases from V and 7 bases from J, leaving 10 bases between. The CDR3 runs to 14 residues. Germline V CDR1 and CDR2: MNHEY, SVGAGI. The CDR3 DNA is TGTGCCAGCAGTTACTCGAGTGGCGGGAACATTCAGTACTTC. Its translation is CASSYSSGGNIQYF.

V is TRBV7-9 and J is TRBJ2-5; D unclear. V was shortened by 3 bases and J by 2 bases, with 7 bases between the two germline ends. CDR1 and CDR2 from the germline V gene are SEHNR and FQNEAQ (reference sequence). The CDR3 runs 13 residues. CDR3: CASSFSSQETQYF. The CDR3 DNA reads as TGTGCCAGCAGCTTTTCTTCTCAAGAGACCCAGTACTTC.

The chain has TRBV6-1 and TRBJ1-3, with D possibly TRBD1 on 6 matching bases. Trimming cost V 3 bases and J 6 bases, with 15 bases left between them. Per germline, CDR1 MNHNS and CDR2 SASEGT. The CDR3 totals 15 residues. CDR3 loop: CASSEETGAVNTIYF. CDR3 bases: TGTGCCAGCAGTGAGGAGACAGGAGCGGTAAACACCATATATTTT.

V is TRBV5-1 and J is TRBJ2-1, with 10 positions matching TRBD1. V was pared by 4 bases and J by 6 bases, with 1 base of the junction left unmatched. The CDR3 contains 13 residues. Germline V gives CDR1 SGHRS, CDR2 YFSETQ. In DNA, the CDR3 is TGCGCCAGCAGCCGGGACAGGGGCAATGAGCAGTTCTTC. This codes for CASSRDRGNEQFF.

In its sample, this clone was seen a few times. The gene calls are TRBV6-1 and TRBJ2-7; 9 positions match TRBD2. The V segment lost 2 bases and the J segment 2 bases; nucleotides outside the gene matches: 1. CDR3 length equals 14 residues. From germline, CDR1 is MNHNS and CDR2 SASEGT. The CDR3 spells CASSELAGPYEQYF. In DNA form, the CDR3 reads TGTGCCAGCAGTGAACTAGCGGGACCCTACGAGCAGTACTTC.

The chain couples TRBV29-1 to TRBJ2-3; no reliable D call. This CDR3 is 12 amino acids long. V shed 4 bases and J shed 0 bases, with 5 bases lying between them. Germline V gene data show CDR1 as SQVTM and CDR2 as ANQGSEA. In DNA, the CDR3 is TGCAGCGTTGTAGTTAGCACAGATACGCAGTATTTT. This translates into CSVVVSTDTQYF.

This chain uses TRBV27 with TRBJ2-5; D is perhaps TRBD1 (5 bases). Trimming stripped 11 bases from V and 1 base from J, with 14 bases between. The CDR3 totals 13 residues. Germline loops: CDR1 MNHEY, CDR2 SMNVEV (reference sequence). DNA for the CDR3: TGTGCCTCCCATCGTCAGGGCCAAGAGACCCAGTACTTC. Translation gives CASHRQGQETQYF.

This clone has more than one count but fewer than ten. This rearrangement joins TRBV5-1 to TRBJ2-5; 10 bases are shared with TRBD2. V shed 0 bases, J shed 4 bases, and the junction held 12 bases outside the gene matches. The CDR3 runs to 18 residues. The germline V gene encodes CDR1 SGHRS and CDR2 YFSETQ. This chain's CDR3 is CASSLEVSGLARGETQYF. The CDR3 region has the DNA TGCGCCAGCAGCTTGGAGGTATCGGGACTAGCGAGGGGAGAGACCCAGTACTTC.